This is a list of T cell receptor beta chains from one sample in a study of radiotherapy plus CTLA-4 blockade in lung cancer. Data came from immunoSEQ multiplex PCR; TCRdb stores just in-frame clones and leaves some out. This sample carries 85,000 to 100,000 clones, 60% to 80% of them seen once, and the ten largest clones take over 11%. Sequencing was performed on peripheral blood, taken from a patient treated with radiotherapy plus ipilimumab. These receptors were taken from a human donor with non-small cell lung cancer that progressed on radiotherapy plus ipilimumab. CDR3s include the opening cysteine and the closing phenylalanine or tryptophan. D genes are given only for firm matches. The size of a clone is reported for some rows only, either as once, few or many, or as a class for expanded clones.

size	V	D	J	CDR3	DNA
NA	TRBV7-6	TRBD2	TRBJ2-2	CASSLPPSGGQITGELFF	TGTGCCAGCAGCTTACCCCCCAGCGGGGGACAAATCACCGGGGAGCTGTTTTTT
few	TRBV5-1	NA	TRBJ1-3	CASSLASGNTIYF	TGCGCCAGCAGCTTGGCGTCTGGAAACACCATATATTTT
few	TRBV18	NA	TRBJ2-1	CASSKGEPYNEQFF	TGTGCCAGCTCCAAGGGGGAGCCCTACAATGAGCAGTTCTTC
NA	TRBV27	NA	TRBJ1-2	CASSFFREGPYGYTF	TGTGCCAGCAGTTTCTTCAGGGAGGGCCCCTATGGCTACACCTTC
NA	TRBV6-6	NA	TRBJ2-7	CASSLSAPEVYEQYF	TGTGCCAGCAGCCTCTCCGCCCCGGAGGTCTACGAGCAGTACTTC
NA	TRBV5-1	TRBD1	TRBJ1-5	CASRPGTGDQPQHF	TGCGCCAGCAGACCCGGGACAGGGGATCAGCCCCAGCATTTT
NA	TRBV28	NA	TRBJ1-4	CASSLDPRLGKLFF	TGTGCCAGCAGTTTAGACCCCCGGTTGGGAAAACTGTTTTTT
NA	TRBV6-5	NA	TRBJ1-5	CASSLMTVSNQPQHF	TGTGCCAGCAGTCTCATGACAGTGAGCAATCAGCCCCAGCATTTT
NA	TRBV29-1	NA	TRBJ2-2	CSVEGGNTAGERCF	TGCAGCGTCGAGGGGGGGAACACGGCCGGGGAGCGGTGTTTT
NA	TRBV27	TRBD1	TRBJ2-7	CASRDRTGTGANEQYF	TGTGCCAGCCGAGACCGAACCGGGACAGGGGCGAACGAGCAGTACTTC
NA	TRBV9	NA	TRBJ2-4	CASSLDGGDGTKNIQYF	TGTGCCAGCAGCCTAGACGGCGGGGACGGGACCAAAAACATTCAGTACTTC
few	TRBV2	NA	TRBJ1-3	CASSGSSSSGNTIYF	TGTGCCAGCAGTGGATCCTCGAGCTCTGGAAACACCATATATTTT
NA	TRBV5-4	TRBD2	TRBJ2-1	CASSFGGAYNEQFF	TGTGCCAGCAGCTTTGGGGGGGCCTACAATGAGCAGTTCTTC
NA	TRBV27	NA	TRBJ2-1	CASSLRSRGSSPFF	TGTGCCAGCAGTTTACGCTCTCGGGGAAGCTCCCCGTTCTTC
NA	TRBV19	NA	TRBJ2-6	CASSYWLSGANVLTF	TGTGCCAGTAGTTACTGGCTTTCTGGGGCCAACGTCCTGACTTTC
NA	TRBV5-4	TRBD1	TRBJ2-1	CASRSLLGTGGYEQFF	TGTGCCAGCAGATCGCTCCTCGGGACAGGGGGCTATGAGCAGTTCTTC
NA	TRBV7-3	TRBD2	TRBJ2-1	CASSLKLAGREGNEQFF	TGTGCCAGCAGCTTAAAACTAGCGGGAAGGGAGGGCAATGAGCAGTTCTTC
NA	TRBV11-2	NA	TRBJ2-1	CASSVTSRDNRYNEQFF	TGTGCCAGCAGCGTAACATCCCGGGACAACCGCTACAATGAGCAGTTCTTC
medium-sized	TRBV6-1	NA	TRBJ2-5	CASSDGGQETQYF	TGTGCCAGCAGTGACGGGGGCCAGGAGACCCAGTACTTC
NA	TRBV4-1	TRBD2	TRBJ2-2	CASSPGGAGGGTGELFF	TGCGCCAGCAGCCCGGGCGGGGCGGGAGGGGGCACCGGGGAGCTGTTTTTT
NA	TRBV9	NA	TRBJ1-1	CASSVGGPGGAEAFF	TGTGCCAGCAGCGTCGGAGGCCCCGGAGGGGCTGAAGCTTTCTTT
NA	TRBV6-5	NA	TRBJ1-2	CASRPQGNYGYTF	TGTGCCAGCAGGCCACAGGGTAACTATGGCTACACCTTC
NA	TRBV2	NA	TRBJ1-1	CAIKDATEAFF	TGTGCCATAAAGGATGCGACTGAAGCTTTCTTT
NA	TRBV28	TRBD1	TRBJ1-2	CASRPQGAQDYGYTF	TGTGCCAGCAGGCCTCAGGGGGCGCAGGACTATGGCTACACCTTC
NA	TRBV5-1	TRBD1	TRBJ1-1	CASTDPGTGQEAFF	TGCGCCAGCACCGATCCCGGGACAGGTCAGGAAGCTTTCTTT
NA	TRBV25-1	NA	TRBJ2-1	CASSENRAVYNEQFF	TGTGCCAGCAGTGAAAATCGGGCAGTTTACAATGAGCAGTTCTTC
NA	TRBV28	NA	TRBJ2-1	CASSLMGTYNEQFF	TGTGCCAGCAGTTTAATGGGGACCTACAATGAGCAGTTCTTC
many	TRBV6-1	TRBD1	TRBJ2-1	CASSEARGTGASEQFF	TGTGCCAGCAGTGAAGCGCGGGGGACAGGGGCGTCTGAGCAGTTCTTC
NA	TRBV19	NA	TRBJ1-2	CASIAEMERKGGYTF	TGTGCCAGTATAGCGGAAATGGAACGCAAAGGTGGCTACACCTTC
once	TRBV7-6	TRBD2	TRBJ2-7	CASSLDLTSGSSYEQYF	TGTGCCAGCAGCTTAGATTTGACTAGCGGGAGTAGCTACGAGCAGTACTTC
NA	TRBV6-1	NA	TRBJ1-1	CASSEWGWNTEAFF	TGTGCCAGCAGTGAGTGGGGGTGGAACACTGAAGCTTTCTTT
NA	TRBV11-2	NA	TRBJ2-3	CASSLGRPDTQYF	TGTGCCAGCAGCTTAGGGCGCCCAGATACGCAGTATTTT
NA	TRBV6-5	NA	TRBJ2-7	CASSYKGPAYEQYF	TGTGCCAGCAGTTACAAGGGGCCGGCCTACGAGCAGTACTTC
NA	TRBV4-1	NA	TRBJ1-1	CASSSAGSITEAFF	TGCGCCAGCAGCTCGGCTGGGTCGATCACTGAAGCTTTCTTT
NA	TRBV28	TRBD2	TRBJ2-1	CASSSAQSGSSYNEQFF	TGTGCCAGCAGTTCTGCCCAGAGCGGGAGCTCCTACAATGAGCAGTTCTTC
NA	TRBV7-2	TRBD2	TRBJ2-4	CASSKDLAGGVNIQYF	TGTGCCAGCAGTAAGGACCTAGCGGGGGGAGTGAACATTCAGTACTTC
NA	TRBV6-1	NA	TRBJ1-2	CASRQQWGYTF	TGTGCCAGCAGACAGCAGTGGGGCTACACCTTC
NA	TRBV9	TRBD2	TRBJ2-3	CASSVGAGALTDTQYF	TGTGCCAGCAGCGTCGGAGCGGGGGCCCTCACAGATACGCAGTATTTT
NA	TRBV5-1	TRBD1	TRBJ1-2	CASSSQGGRYGYTF	TGCGCCAGCAGCTCGCAGGGGGGCAGATATGGCTACACCTTC
few	TRBV7-9	NA	TRBJ1-4	CASSLNRENEKLFF	TGTGCCAGCAGCTTGAATAGGGAGAATGAAAAACTGTTTTTT
few	TRBV6-6	TRBD1	TRBJ2-7	CASSQTGAEQYF	TGTGCCAGCAGCCAGACAGGGGCCGAGCAGTACTTC
NA	TRBV10-3	NA	TRBJ1-1	CAISESDRHEAFF	TGTGCCATCAGTGAGTCGGACCGACATGAAGCTTTCTTT
many	TRBV30	TRBD1	TRBJ1-5	CAWSPRQGYSNQPQHF	TGTGCCTGGAGCCCAAGACAGGGCTATAGCAATCAGCCCCAGCATTTT
NA	TRBV7-8	NA	TRBJ2-7	CASSISQGNEQYF	TGTGCCAGCAGCATATCCCAGGGTAACGAGCAGTACTTC
few	TRBV18	TRBD1	TRBJ1-5	CASSLDRTFYSNQPQHF	TGTGCCAGCTCGCTGGACAGGACCTTCTATAGCAATCAGCCCCAGCATTTT
NA	TRBV28	NA	TRBJ2-7	CASSPRSYEQYF	TGTGCCAGCAGTCCCCGTTCCTACGAGCAGTACTTC
NA	TRBV5-5	NA	TRBJ1-1	CASSRLNTEAFF	TGTGCCAGCAGCCGGCTGAACACTGAAGCTTTCTTT
few	TRBV9	NA	TRBJ1-3	CASSVVGGNTIYF	TGTGCCAGCAGCGTAGTAGGGGGAAACACCATATATTTT
NA	TRBV29-1	NA	TRBJ2-5	CSYGAGRETQYF	TGCAGCTACGGAGCAGGGCGAGAGACCCAGTACTTC
NA	TRBV27	TRBD1	TRBJ2-7	CASSVQGGYYEQYF	TGTGCCAGCAGTGTACAGGGGGGATACTACGAGCAGTACTTC
NA	TRBV28	NA	TRBJ2-6	CASSFDVGTGANVLTF	TGTGCCAGCAGTTTCGACGTGGGTACTGGGGCCAACGTCCTGACTTTC
NA	TRBV5-6	NA	TRBJ2-7	CASSFGGRSSYEQYF	TGTGCCAGCAGCTTTGGAGGGAGAAGCTCCTACGAGCAGTACTTC
NA	TRBV4-2	NA	TRBJ1-3	CASSQGLRGSSGNTIYF	TGTGCCAGCAGCCAAGGGTTGAGGGGGAGCTCTGGAAACACCATATATTTT